This section outlines one TCR beta chain sequence together with its context. Its antigen is unknown. The record originates from a study of identical twins. In TCRdb, the 5' RACE reads were re-called with MiXCR into one record per CDR3 protein. The sample has 1.5 million to 2 million distinct CDR3 sequences; more than 30% are singletons. Healthy Caucasians supplied all donations. V shed 4 bases and J 2 bases; nucleotides not matched to a gene: 5. The CDR3 totals 15 residues. Overall study findings and caveats: Interpretation of the results relied on cross-sectional statistical analysis and not on following the same donors. Modelling underestimated the level of out-of-frame TCR alpha sharing observed in monozygotic twins.

Material for sequencing was cord blood. The receptor was derived from a newborn girl in good health. The genes are TRBV12-3 or TRBV12-4 and TRBJ2-5, with 9 bases matching TRBD1. The CDR3 region has the DNA TGTGCCAGCAGTTCCTCCGGGACAGGGCAAGAGACCCAGTACTTC. Translation: CASSSSGTGQETQYF.